This TCR beta chain was recorded in a study of shared clonotypes between healthy human individuals. Study at large: Three plates each covered CD4 naive and memory; CD8 naive two, CD8 memory one.

Clones were sequenced by immunoSEQ multiplex PCR, and TCRdb holds only the in-frame ones, with some missing. The table includes more than 2,000,000 clones, about 92% detected once. From germline, CDR1 is MNHNY and CDR2 SVGAGI (reference sequence). This CDR3 has 15 residues. With 5 bases removed from V and 1 base from J, the gap between germline ends came to 14 bases. CD4+ cell separation produced CD45RA+ naive and CD45RA-negative memory subsets. V and J are TRBV6-6 and TRBJ1-2, with a possible D match to TRBD1 (6 bases). The TCR sequence derives from a man between 18 and 29 years old in good health. Some clones in this sample may be carry-over from other donors' samples. Material for sequencing was naive CD4+ T cells from PBMCs. This sample's subset: CD45RA+ positively selected. CDR3 bases: TGTGCCAGCAGTAACCGGGACACAATTAACTATGGCTACACCTTC. Translation gives CASSNRDTINYGYTF.